The clone carrying this T cell receptor (beta chain) was counted a few times. As yet, its antigen is unknown. Other DNA sequences within the sample encode an identical CDR3. Germline V gene sequence: CDR1 SGHTA, CDR2 FQGNSA. The CDR3 has 11 amino acids. The V end lost 4 bases, the J end lost 3 bases, and 1 base lay between the germline ends. The data stem from a study of shared clonotypes between healthy human individuals. The protocol was immunoSEQ multiplex PCR, while the TCRdb copy is restricted to in-frame clones and leaves out a portion. Of approximately 2.3 million clones listed, roughly 93% are singletons. Findings of the study overall: What naive subsets generally showed was a larger estimated richness than memory subsets showed.

The receptor comes from a man aged 18-30 years in good health. Some clones in this sample may be carry-over from other donors' samples. The specimen sequenced was naive CD4+ T cells from PBMCs. Documented subset: CD45RA+ positively selected. The chain has TRBV7-2 and TRBJ2-1; D is uncertain. The CDR3: CASSYYNEQFF. The DNA for the CDR3 is TGTGCCAGCAGCTACTACAATGAGCAGTTCTTC.